This TCR beta chain was sequenced in a study of shared clonotypes between healthy human individuals. Assay: immunoSEQ multiplex PCR; the TCRdb copy retains only in-frame clones and omits some. The data contain approximately 1,500,000 clones, 98% of them seen just once; the ten biggest clones take up 0.45%. Partitioning of CD4+ cells yielded a CD45RA+ naive subset and a CD45RA-negative memory subset. The germline V and J ends were trimmed by 4 bases and 2 bases, with 12 bases remaining between them. This CDR3 has 14 amino acids. Germline V gene sequence: CDR1 SGHRS, CDR2 YFSETQ. The sequence came from a man aged 25-45 years in good health. Sample: naive CD4+ T cells sorted from blood. The subset: CD45RA+ positively selected. The chain carries TRBV5-1 and TRBJ1-1, with D perhaps TRBD1 (6 bases). The CDR3 here is CASSPGAVNTEAFF. The DNA of the CDR3 is TGCGCCAGCAGCCCAGGGGCGGTAAACACTGAAGCTTTCTTT.